These 10 T cell receptor beta chains were all obtained from the same sample, sequenced in a study of cytomegalovirus exposure and HLA in healthy donors. PCR primers comprised 60 Vbeta and 13 Jbeta primers. The protocol was immunoSEQ multiplex PCR, while the TCRdb copy is restricted to in-frame clones and leaves out a portion. The sample consists of around 83,000 clones, 78% of them appearing once. The specimen sequenced was PBMCs. These receptors were obtained from a male donor in good health and CMV-seropositive.

Only a few counts were recorded for this clone. This chain connects TRBV7-9 to TRBJ1-5, with 7 bases identical to TRBD1. CDR1 is SEHNR and CDR2 is FQNEAQ in the germline V gene (reference sequence). The J segment lost 6 bases and the V segment lost 8 bases, leaving 7 bases of the junction unmatched. The length of the CDR3 is 13 residues. CDR3 in DNA: TGTGCCAGCCAACAGGGGTCGGGTCAGCCCCAGCATTTT. The encoded protein is CASQQGSGQPQHF.

This chain joins TRBV9 and TRBJ1-2; the D is unclear. The CDR3 is 11 amino acids. V shed 6 bases and J shed 1 base, with 4 bases lying between them. Per the germline V gene, CDR1 is SGDLS and CDR2 is YYNGEE. The CDR3 loop is CASTNNYGYTF. The DNA of the CDR3 is TGTGCCAGCACCAATAACTATGGCTACACCTTC.

The chain links TRBV19 to TRBJ1-1, with TRBD1 identical over 10 bases. CDR1 and CDR2 (germline): LNHDA, SQIVND (reference sequence). The length of the CDR3 is 13 residues. With 3 bases clipped from V and 6 bases from J, the junction kept 1 base outside the gene matches. CDR3 protein: CASSMGQGPEAFF. Written as DNA, the CDR3 is TGTGCCAGTAGTATGGGACAGGGGCCTGAAGCTTTCTTT.

V and J are TRBV5-1 and TRBJ1-1; D is perhaps TRBD1 (5 bases). CDR3 length: 13 amino acids. Germline V gene data show CDR1 as SGHRS and CDR2 as YFSETQ. V was clipped by 4 bases and J by 6 bases, with 13 bases between them. The CDR3 nucleotides read TGCGCCAGCAGCCCCGGGGGGGAGGCTGAAGCTTTCTTT. Translated: CASSPGGEAEAFF.

The chain carries TRBV28 and TRBJ2-4; a possible D gene is TRBD2 (6 bases). Trimming removed 6 bases at V and 0 bases at J, with 12 bases between. CDR3 length: 15 residues. Germline CDR1 reads MDHEN; CDR2 reads SYDVKM. CDR3 sequence (DNA): TGTGCCAGCAGCATGGCGGGGATAGCCAAAAACATTCAGTACTTC. Its translation: CASSMAGIAKNIQYF.

The chain carries TRBV7-2 and TRBJ1-5; weak D call: TRBD1 (6 bases). With 3 bases removed from V and 2 bases from J, the gap between germline ends came to 11 bases. The CDR3 has 15 residues. Germline values: CDR1 SGHTA, CDR2 FQGNSA. DNA for the CDR3: TGTGCCAGCAGCTTCGAGGCAGGGGGCAATCAGCCCCAGCATTTT. Translating it yields CASSFEAGGNQPQHF.

This rearrangement joins TRBV2 to TRBJ2-3; 9 bases align to TRBD2. The V and J ends lost 6 bases and 1 base, in that order; junction bases with no gene match: 2. Germline V gene data show CDR1 as SNHLY and CDR2 as FYNNEI. The CDR3 consists of 14 residues. As DNA, the CDR3 is TGTGCCAGCAGCAGGACTAGCGGCACAGATACGCAGTATTTT. This sequence encodes CASSRTSGTDTQYF.

CDR3 sequence: CASSPTSGYPDTQYF. The CDR3 region has the DNA TGTGCCAGCAGTCCGACTAGCGGATACCCAGATACGCAGTATTTT. V usage is TRBV6-5 and J usage is TRBJ2-3; 9 positions match TRBD2. Germline values: CDR1 MNHEY, CDR2 SVGAGI. The CDR3 loop spans 15 amino acids. V dropped 5 bases and J dropped 4; count of bases not matched to a gene: 7.

About this clone itself: Other nucleotide sequences from this sample produce the same CDR3. The chain uses TRBV28 and TRBJ1-2; 10 positions agree with TRBD1. The length of the CDR3 is 14 residues. From germline, CDR1 is MDHEN and CDR2 SYDVKM. V shed 5 bases and J 5 bases; nucleotides not matched to a gene: 5. This chain's CDR3 is CASSLPGQGYGYTF. CDR3 in DNA: TGTGCCAGCAGTCTCCCGGGACAGGGGTATGGCTACACCTTC.

The V call is TRBV29-1, the J call TRBJ2-7, with a tentative D call TRBD2 (6 bases). CDR3 length: 12 residues. The germline V gene has CDR1 SQVTM and CDR2 ANQGSEA. V lost 4 bases and J 2 bases, leaving 9 bases between the germline ends. In DNA form, the CDR3 reads TGCAGCGTTGTCGGAGGGACCTACGAGCAGTACTTC. Its translation: CSVVGGTYEQYF.